What follows are 18 T cell receptor beta chains derived from one specimen sequenced in a study. TCRdb recomputed calls from the RT-PCR reads with MiXCR, one row per CDR3 protein. The repertoire holds about 700,000 distinct CDR3 sequences, with more than 13% as singletons. The sequencing sample was made of memory CD4+ T cells from blood. These receptors came from a female donor in good health, serving as a healthy control.

Remarks on this clonotype: Being one base from a much bigger clone, this may be a read error. CDR3 sequence: CASSCSTWFGYTF. In nucleotides, the CDR3 is TGTGCCAGCAGTTGCTCCACTTGGTTTGGCTACACCTTC. The chain has TRBV6-2 or TRBV6-3 and TRBJ1-2; unclear D gene. CDR1 and CDR2 (germline): MNHEY, SVGEGT. Trimming shortened V by 4 bases and J by 7 bases, and 13 bases separated the two germline ends. The CDR3 runs to 13 residues.

The V gene is TRBV7-9, the J gene TRBJ1-1; TRBD1 aligns across 9 bases. CDR3 length equals 18 residues. Germline CDR1 is SEHNR and CDR2 is FQNEAQ (reference sequence). V dropped 5 bases and J dropped 0; count of bases not matched to a gene: 13. The DNA of the CDR3 is TGTGCCAGCAGCATAATTGGGACAGGGAAAGTCATGAACACTGAAGCTTTCTTT. It encodes CASSIIGTGKVMNTEAFF.

The V call is TRBV5-1, the J call TRBJ2-2; D is ambiguous. This CDR3 is 15 amino acids long. V dropped 6 bases and J dropped 0 bases, with 12 bases sitting between them. In germline, CDR1 is SGHRS, CDR2 YFSETQ. The CDR3 DNA follows: TGCGCCAGCACCCCGACGGGCACGAACACCGGGGAGCTGTTTTTT. Protein: CASTPTGTNTGELFF.

This clonotype was recorded a few times. CDR3 region: CASSLGQGVHHEKLFF. The CDR3 DNA follows: TGTGCCAGCAGTTTAGGGCAGGGGGTACACCATGAAAAACTGTTTTTT. The rearrangement uses TRBV27 and TRBJ1-4, with 7 bases that match TRBD1. The ends lost 2 bases at V and 6 bases at J; junction bases unmatched: 9. The CDR3 spans 16 residues. Germline assignment: CDR1 MNHEY and CDR2 SMNVEV (reference sequence).

This sequence joins TRBV11-2 and TRBJ1-1; 9 bases fit TRBD1. With 5 bases clipped from V and 4 bases from J, the junction kept 8 bases outside the gene matches. From germline, CDR1 is SGHAT and CDR2 FQNNGV. The CDR3 extends over 15 amino acids. The CDR3, as DNA: TGTGCCAGCAGCCCGGGGACAGGGCCATTCACTGAAGCTTTCTTT. This gives the protein CASSPGTGPFTEAFF.

This clonotype was recorded at least ten times. The CDR3 loop reads CASSSPDGGNTIYF. The CDR3 nucleotides read TGTGCCAGCAGCTCACCGGACGGAGGAAACACCATATATTTT. This rearrangement joins TRBV7-2 to TRBJ1-3; D ambiguous. Trimming took off 4 bases at V and 4 bases at J, with 11 bases between the two ends. The CDR3 extends over 14 amino acids. Germline V gene lookup returns CDR1 SGHTA and CDR2 FQGNSA.

Worth noting for this clonotype: The junction differs from germline at one of its ends, possibly a read error. The chain employs TRBV20-1 and TRBJ1-5; D remains unclear. Germline lookup yields CDR1 DFQATT and CDR2 SNEGSKA (reference sequence). The CDR3 extends over 15 amino acids. The CDR3 loop reads CCARSKDRYNQPQHF. In DNA, the CDR3 is TGCTGTGCTAGATCGAAAGACCGTTACAATCAGCCCCAGCATTTT.

This sequence joins TRBV7-2 and TRBJ2-1; D might be TRBD1 (5 bases). Germline CDR1 and CDR2: SGHTA and FQGNSA. Trimming pared 4 bases from V and 8 bases from J, leaving 15 bases between. This CDR3 has 14 residues. As DNA, the CDR3 is TGTGCCAGCAGCTCTCCGTCGACAGTTGATGAGCAGTTCTTC. Translation: CASSSPSTVDEQFF. Drawing the rest from reference TRBV7-2 and TRBJ2-1, the complete variable domain is GAGVSQSPSNKVTEKGKDVELRCDPISGHTALYWYRQSLGQGLEFLIYFQGNSAPDKSGLPSDRFSAERTGGSVSTLTIQRTQQEDSAVYLCASSSPSTVDEQFFGPGTRLTVL.

This clonotype was recorded at least ten times. The chain uses TRBV10-3 and TRBJ1-5; TRBD1 is a possible D gene (6 bases). The CDR3 contains 16 residues. V lost 0 bases to trimming and J lost 5 bases, with 14 bases between them. Germline assignment: CDR1 ENHRY and CDR2 SYGVKD. The CDR3 reads CAISESGGGFYQPQHF. In nucleotides, the CDR3 is TGTGCCATCAGTGAGTCCGGGGGCGGGTTCTATCAGCCCCAGCATTTT.

This clonotype has more than one count but fewer than ten. This chain joins TRBV28 and TRBJ2-1; 8 bases are shared with TRBD2. Germline CDR1 and CDR2: MDHEN and SYDVKM. Trimming took 7 bases from V and 6 from J; bases not matched to a gene: 8. The CDR3 totals 14 residues. The CDR3, as DNA: TGTGCCAGCAACACCCCGGCGGGAGGCAATGAGCAGTTCTTC. Translation gives CASNTPAGGNEQFF.

The V gene is TRBV7-2, the J gene TRBJ1-6, with 9 bases identical to TRBD1. Germline values: CDR1 SGHTA, CDR2 FQGNSA. The CDR3 sequence is 12 residues long. Losses at the gene ends were 2 bases for V and 14 bases for J; bases not matched to a gene: 1. The CDR3 spells CASSLTGGALHF. In nucleotides, the CDR3 is TGTGCCAGCAGCTTAACAGGGGGCGCCCTCCACTTT.

This clonotype was seen a single time. J is TRBJ1-6 and V is TRBV12-3 or TRBV12-4, with D maybe TRBD1 (6 bases). The CDR3 loop spans 14 amino acids. Trimming pared 2 bases from V and 9 bases from J, leaving 11 bases between. CDR3 DNA: TGTGCCAGCAGTTTATCTGGGGGGCCTTCACCCCTCCACTTT. Its translation is CASSLSGGPSPLHF.

This clonotype has at least ten counts. The V gene is TRBV5-5, the J gene TRBJ2-7, with 7 bases matching TRBD2. Trimming at V came to 2 bases and at J to 2 bases, leaving 10 bases not matched to a gene. Germline V gives CDR1 SGHKS, CDR2 YYEKEE (reference sequence). CDR3 length equals 16 residues. The CDR3, as DNA: TGTGCCAGCAGCTTCGCTCCCTCCGGGACTACCTACGAGCAGTACTTC. It specifies CASSFAPSGTTYEQYF. Drawing the rest from reference TRBV5-5 and TRBJ2-7, the complete variable domain is DAGVTQSPTHLIKTRGQQVTLRCSPISGHKSVSWYQQVLGQGPQFIFQYYEKEERGRGNFPDRFSARQFPNYSSELNVNALLLGDSALYLCASSFAPSGTTYEQYFGPGTRLTVT.

The rearrangement joins TRBV20-1 to TRBJ2-7; the D is unclear. V shed 1 base and J shed 3 bases, with 10 bases lying between them. The CDR3 spans 13 residues. Per the germline V gene, CDR1 is DFQATT and CDR2 is SNEGSKA (reference sequence). The CDR3 DNA reads as TGCAGTGCTAGAGGTTTACAACACTACGAGCAGTACTTC. Its translation is CSARGLQHYEQYF.

This chain connects TRBV2 to TRBJ1-2; D possibly corresponds to TRBD1 (5 bases). Germline-derived CDR1 and CDR2 are SNHLY and FYNNEI. CDR3 length equals 14 residues. V lost 0 bases to trimming and J lost 6 bases, with 11 bases between them. The CDR3 region has the DNA TGTGCCAGCAGTGAAGCGAAGGGGTTACATGGCTACACCTTC. It yields the protein CASSEAKGLHGYTF.

The rearrangement uses TRBV6-5 and TRBJ1-4, with D maybe TRBD1 (5 bases). This CDR3 has 15 amino acids. The V end was cut by 6 bases, the J end by 6 bases, with 17 bases between. From germline, CDR1 is MNHEY and CDR2 SVGAGI. As DNA, the CDR3 is TGTGCCAGCAGAATCGCCTGGGGGGGAGATGAAAAACTGTTTTTT. It codes for CASRIAWGGDEKLFF.

This clonotype was counted only a few times. This chain uses TRBV20-1 with TRBJ1-1; possibly TRBD1 for D (5 bases). Germline values: CDR1 DFQATT, CDR2 SNEGSKA (reference sequence). The CDR3 totals 15 residues. V was shortened by 3 bases and J by 5 bases, with 19 bases between the two germline ends. CDR3 sequence: CSARNVLGRGTEAFF. The CDR3 DNA is TGCAGTGCTAGGAACGTTCTGGGGAGGGGAACTGAAGCTTTCTTT.

This clonotype was seen at least ten times. The rearrangement joins TRBV29-1 to TRBJ1-2; no definite D call. V shed 2 bases and J shed 7 bases, with 5 bases lying between them. The CDR3 runs to 10 residues. CDR1 SQVTM and CDR2 ANQGSEA come from the germline V gene. The chain's CDR3 is CSVEKAGYTF. CDR3 coding DNA: TGCAGCGTTGAAAAAGCTGGCTACACCTTC.